These T cell receptor beta chains were read from a single sample in a study of glioma-infiltrating T cells after dendritic cell vaccination. TCRdb's copy holds only in-frame clones and misses some; the assay was immunoSEQ multiplex PCR. The sample holds tens of thousands of clones; around 85% are singletons and the top ten take about 3.2%. The sequencing here drew on blood, taken before dendritic cell vaccination. These receptors came from a human donor with glioblastoma. CDR3s include the opening cysteine and the closing phenylalanine or tryptophan. Each record gives: CDR3 protein, CDR3 DNA, V gene, J gene, D gene, clone size. The D gene is left open where the match is weak. Only part of the rows carry a size: once, few, many, or a class if the clone is expanded.

CATSRGGESTDTQYF,TGTGCCACCAGCAGAGGGGGCGAAAGCACAGATACGCAGTATTTT,TRBV15,TRBJ2-3,.,.
CASSQELAGANTGELFF,TGCGCCAGCAGCCAGGAACTAGCGGGGGCCAACACCGGGGAGCTGTTTTTT,TRBV4-1,TRBJ2-2,TRBD2,.
CASRRAIPGSKGANVLTF,TGTGCCAGCAGGAGAGCGATTCCGGGATCGAAGGGGGCCAACGTCCTGACTTTC,TRBV9,TRBJ2-6,.,.
CASSYSRTGTREQYF,TGTGCCAGCAGTTATTCCAGGACAGGAACGAGGGAGCAGTACTTC,TRBV6-5,TRBJ2-7,TRBD1,.
CSASGTGDSPLHF,TGCAGCGCCTCCGGGACAGGGGATTCACCCCTCCACTTT,TRBV29-1,TRBJ1-6,TRBD1,.
CASSVASGRSGELFF,TGTGCCAGCAGCGTGGCTAGCGGGAGGAGCGGGGAGCTGTTTTTT,TRBV9,TRBJ2-2,TRBD2,.
CASSLAGRGGELGSPLHF,TGCGCCAGCAGCTTGGCCGGGCGCGGGGGAGAGTTAGGGTCACCCCTCCACTTT,TRBV5-1,TRBJ1-6,.,.
CASRRQGAATNEKLFF,TGTGCCAGCAGAAGACAGGGGGCCGCAACTAATGAAAAACTGTTTTTT,TRBV7-2,TRBJ1-4,TRBD1,.
CASSLNTNSYEQYF,TGTGCCAGCAGCTTAAACACTAACTCCTACGAGCAGTACTTC,TRBV7-9,TRBJ2-7,.,.
CASSLGGFNEQFF,TGTGCCAGTAGTCTGGGGGGTTTCAATGAGCAGTTCTTC,TRBV19,TRBJ2-1,.,.
CASSLDSSGGYEQYF,TGTGCCAGCAGCTTAGATTCATCAGGGGGATACGAGCAGTACTTC,TRBV11-2,TRBJ2-7,TRBD1,.
CAWSATGAAHEQYF,TGTGCCTGGAGTGCGACAGGGGCGGCCCACGAGCAGTACTTC,TRBV30,TRBJ2-7,TRBD1,.
CASSSDSFNGNEQFF,TGCGCCAGCAGCTCTGACAGCTTTAACGGCAATGAGCAGTTCTTC,TRBV5-1,TRBJ2-1,.,.
CAISTGYGYEQYF,TGTGCCATCAGCACAGGGTATGGCTACGAGCAGTACTTC,TRBV10-3,TRBJ2-7,.,.
CASSVVGQGYIQYF,TGTGCCAGCAGCGTAGTAGGACAGGGATACATTCAGTACTTC,TRBV9,TRBJ2-4,TRBD1,.
CATSGGQSDNQPQHF,TGTGCCACCAGCGGCGGACAGAGCGACAATCAGCCCCAGCATTTT,TRBV15,TRBJ1-5,.,.
CAAQSGTGVIGQETQYF,TGTGCCGCCCAATCCGGGACAGGGGTGATTGGGCAAGAGACCCAGTACTTC,TRBV10-3,TRBJ2-5,TRBD1,once
CAWSVHTNEKLFF,TGTGCCTGGAGTGTACATACTAATGAAAAACTGTTTTTT,TRBV30,TRBJ1-4,.,.
CASSDATLGGVDTGELFF,TGTGCCAGCAGTGATGCTACACTAGGAGGCGTCGACACCGGGGAGCTGTTTTTT,TRBV4-2,TRBJ2-2,.,.
CASSLVGLGETQYF,TGTGCCAGCAGTTTGGTGGGGCTAGGTGAGACCCAGTACTTC,TRBV28,TRBJ2-5,.,.
CASSVATGARNTIYF,TGTGCCAGCAGCGTAGCTACAGGGGCCAGAAACACCATATATTTT,TRBV9,TRBJ1-3,TRBD1,.
CATSDREWRNTIYF,TGTGCCACCTCGGACAGGGAATGGAGAAACACCATATATTTT,TRBV19,TRBJ1-3,TRBD1,.
CASSVLRDSSGGELFF,TGTGCCAGCAGCGTCCTCCGGGACTCAAGCGGCGGGGAGCTGTTTTTT,TRBV9,TRBJ2-2,.,.
CASSSPGGQLNYGYTF,TGTGCCAGCAGTTCACCCGGAGGACAGCTCAACTATGGCTACACCTTC,TRBV6-5,TRBJ1-2,.,few
CASSDGLRGTDTQYF,TGCGCCAGCAGTGATGGTTTGCGGGGCACAGATACGCAGTATTTT,TRBV10-1,TRBJ2-3,.,.
CASSLYRVSYEQYF,TGTGCCAGCAGCTTGTACAGGGTCTCCTACGAGCAGTACTTC,TRBV7-2,TRBJ2-7,.,few
CASSPRGIVEKLFF,TGTGCCAGCTCACCCCGGGGGATCGTCGAAAAACTGTTTTTT,TRBV18,TRBJ1-4,.,.
CASSQEGSHNIYEQYF,TGTGCCAGCAGCCAAGAAGGTAGCCATAACATCTACGAGCAGTACTTC,TRBV4-2,TRBJ2-7,.,.
CASRGQGDYGYTF,TGTGCCAGCAGGGGTCAGGGTGACTATGGCTACACCTTC,TRBV2,TRBJ1-2,.,.
CASSIGTADTQYF,TGTGCCAGTAGTATAGGGACAGCAGATACGCAGTATTTT,TRBV19,TRBJ2-3,.,.
CASSLPTGEIDEQYF,TGTGCCAGCAGCTTACCGACAGGGGAGATCGACGAGCAGTACTTC,TRBV5-6,TRBJ2-7,TRBD1,once
CASSIVTGGITEAFF,TGCGCCAGCAGCATCGTCACAGGGGGCATCACTGAAGCTTTCTTT,TRBV5-1,TRBJ1-1,TRBD1,.
CASSPTQRTTADF,TGTGCCAGCAGCCCAACCCAGAGAACCACGGCGGATTTC,TRBV6-5,TRBJ2-7,.,few
CASSDRVKETQYF,TGTGCCAGCAGTGACAGGGTGAAAGAGACCCAGTACTTC,TRBV25-1,TRBJ2-5,.,.
CASLRGGNLGNTIYF,TGTGCCAGCCTCCGGGGCGGGAACCTAGGAAACACCATATATTTT,TRBV6-1,TRBJ1-3,.,.
CASSVDRRETQYF,TGCGCCAGCAGTGTAGACAGGAGAGAGACCCAGTACTTC,TRBV10-1,TRBJ2-5,.,.
CASSTWGGAEAFF,TGTGCCAGCAGCACTTGGGGGGGAGCCGAAGCTTTCTTT,TRBV11-2,TRBJ1-1,.,.
CASSQVPGQGDNEQFF,TGTGCCAGCAGCCAAGTCCCGGGACAGGGGGACAATGAGCAGTTCTTC,TRBV14,TRBJ2-1,TRBD1,few
CARVGLAGGPFPSYEQYF,TGTGCCCGGGTGGGGCTAGCGGGGGGCCCATTTCCCTCCTACGAGCAGTACTTC,TRBV21-1,TRBJ2-7,.,.